This entry lists 12 T cell receptor beta chains sequenced from one sample in a study of shared clonotypes between healthy human individuals. The protocol was immunoSEQ multiplex PCR, while the TCRdb copy is restricted to in-frame clones and leaves out a portion. This sample yields fewer than 1 million clones, of which about 96% are seen a single time; under 0.3% belongs to the top ten. Naive CD8 cells lacked CD45RO, underwent positive selection for CCR7 and left out terminally differentiated effector memory CD45RA+ cells. The sequenced sample consisted of naive CD8+ T cells sorted from blood. The source is a man aged 30 to 39 in good health.

For the CDR3, the DNA is TGTGCCAGCAGCGAAGGGGGCACAATATACTACCCTGAAGCTTTCTTT. This sequence encodes CASSEGGTIYYPEAFF. The genes are TRBV5-6 and TRBJ1-1; 7 bases agree with TRBD1. Germline trimming cut 4 bases from V and 6 bases from J; bases unmatched to any gene: 15. CDR1 SGHDT and CDR2 YYEEEE come from the germline V gene. This CDR3 region has 16 residues.

The rearrangement uses TRBV11-2 and TRBJ1-2; 9 nucleotides align to TRBD1. J lost 6 bases, V lost 5 bases, and 7 bases had no gene match. CDR1 is SGHAT and CDR2 is FQNNGV in the germline V gene. There are 14 residues in the CDR3. CDR3 bases: TGTGCCAGCAGCACCGACAGGGGGAGGGATGGCTACACCTTC. This encodes CASSTDRGRDGYTF.

V gene TRBV2 combines with J gene TRBJ2-7, with D perhaps TRBD1 (5 bases). Germline CDR1 is SNHLY and CDR2 is FYNNEI. Deletions cut 10 bases from V and 4 bases from J, with 11 bases between. This CDR3 is built from 11 residues. The CDR3 nucleotides are TGTGCCACCCAGGGAAAATACGAGCAGTACTTC. The encoded protein is CATQGKYEQYF.

A single count supports this clone. The V call is TRBV29-1, the J call TRBJ2-7; possible D gene TRBD1, 8 bases. Germline CDR1 and CDR2: SQVTM and ANQGSEA. Trimming took 6 bases from V and 4 from J, leaving 19 bases between them. There are 14 residues in the CDR3. The CDR3 here is CSVSGQGGFYEQYF. For the CDR3, the DNA is TGCAGCGTCTCCGGACAGGGAGGGTTTTACGAGCAGTACTTC.

The chain joins TRBV7-9 to TRBJ2-3, with D perhaps TRBD1 (6 bases). Trimming removed 5 bases from V and 0 bases from J, with 15 bases in between. Germline lookup yields CDR1 SEHNR and CDR2 FQNEAQ (reference sequence). The CDR3 covers 16 residues. The CDR3 sequence is CASSPGTNPSTDTQYF. The DNA for the CDR3 is TGTGCCAGCAGCCCCGGGACAAATCCTAGCACAGATACGCAGTATTTT.

The rearrangement joins TRBV4-1 to TRBJ2-5; D is unresolved. CDR1 and CDR2 (germline): MGHRA, YSYEKL. This CDR3 comprises 14 residues. The V and J ends lost 5 bases and 1 base respectively, with 11 bases between them. For the CDR3, the DNA is TGCGCCAGCAGCTTCAGACAACTCCAAGAGACCCAGTACTTC. The encoded protein is CASSFRQLQETQYF.

The V gene is TRBV27, the J gene TRBJ2-7; 9 bases agree with TRBD2. The J segment lost 2 bases and the V segment lost 8 bases, leaving 4 bases of the junction unmatched. The CDR3 has 13 amino acids. Germline V gives CDR1 MNHEY, CDR2 SMNVEV (reference sequence). In DNA, the CDR3 is TGTGCCAGCGGGACTAGCCCTCCCTACGAGCAGTACTTC. It is translated as CASGTSPPYEQYF.

The chain joins TRBV5-4 to TRBJ2-3; D is ambiguous. The CDR3 has 15 residues. Germline values: CDR1 SGHNT, CDR2 YYREEE (reference sequence). V shed 0 bases and J shed 0 bases, with 8 bases lying between them. The CDR3 sequence: CASSLGQLSTDTQYF. The CDR3 bases are TGTGCCAGCAGCTTGGGGCAGCTAAGCACAGATACGCAGTATTTT.

The genes are TRBV7-7 and TRBJ2-1; TRBD2 matches at 11 bases. The CDR3 sequence is 16 residues long. Germline CDR1 SSHAT, CDR2 FNYEAQ (reference sequence). Trimming cost V 1 base and J 5 bases; bases outside gene matches: 4. The CDR3 sequence: CASSLGLGLADNEQFF. CDR3 DNA: TGTGCCAGCAGCTTAGGGTTGGGACTAGCGGACAATGAGCAGTTCTTC.

The rearrangement links TRBV11-2 to TRBJ2-2; TRBD1 is a possible D gene (6 bases). The length of the CDR3 is 13 residues. Germline-derived CDR1 and CDR2 are SGHAT and FQNNGV. V was cut by 5 bases and J by 6 bases, with 10 bases left in between. CDR3 residues: CASSLWTAGELFF. In DNA, the CDR3 is TGTGCCAGCAGCCTCTGGACAGCCGGGGAGCTGTTTTTT.

The chain uses TRBV7-9 and TRBJ2-7, with 8 bases that match TRBD2. The CDR3 is made up of 14 amino acids. Trimming at V came to 5 bases and at J to 2 bases, leaving 5 bases not matched to a gene. From germline, CDR1 is SEHNR and CDR2 FQNEAQ (reference sequence). In DNA, the CDR3 is TGTGCCAGCAGCCCCGGGACTAGACCCTACGAGCAGTACTTC. Its translation: CASSPGTRPYEQYF.

The gene calls are TRBV30 and TRBJ2-1; 11 bases align to TRBD2. The V gene's germline CDR1 is GTSNPN and CDR2 SVGIG (reference sequence). V was clipped by 2 bases and J by 1 base; unmatched bases: 7. The CDR3 is made up of 17 amino acids. CDR3 in amino acids: CAWSLGLAGWSYNEQFF. CDR3 coding DNA: TGTGCCTGGAGTTTAGGACTAGCGGGTTGGTCCTACAATGAGCAGTTCTTC.